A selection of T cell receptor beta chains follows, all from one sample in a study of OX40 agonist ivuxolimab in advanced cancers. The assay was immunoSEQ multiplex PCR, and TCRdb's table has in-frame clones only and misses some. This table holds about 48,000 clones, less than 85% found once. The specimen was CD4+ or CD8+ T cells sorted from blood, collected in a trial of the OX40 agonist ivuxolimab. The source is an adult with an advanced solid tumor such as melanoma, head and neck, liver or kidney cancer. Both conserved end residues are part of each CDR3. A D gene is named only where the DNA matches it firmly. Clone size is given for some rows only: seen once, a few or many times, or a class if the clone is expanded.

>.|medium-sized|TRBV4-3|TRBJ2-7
TGCGCCAGCAGCCAAGTTTCCGACAGCTCCTACGAGCAGTACTTC
CASSQVSDSSYEQYF
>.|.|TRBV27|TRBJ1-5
TGTGCCAGCAGGCAACAGGGTAGTCGGCCCCAGCATTTT
CASRQQGSRPQHF
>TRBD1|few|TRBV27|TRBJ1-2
TGTGCCAGCAGTTTATCTACGGGACAGGGTGTGGGTGGCTACACCTTC
CASSLSTGQGVGGYTF
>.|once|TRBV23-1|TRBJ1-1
TGCGCCAGCAGCGGCCCCATTTTGGACAGAAACACTGAAGCTTTCTTT
CASSGPILDRNTEAFF
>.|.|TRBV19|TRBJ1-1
TGTGCCAGTAGTATTAAGACAGGTCAGAACACTGAAGCTTTCTTT
CASSIKTGQNTEAFF
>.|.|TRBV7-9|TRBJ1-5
TGTGCCAGCAGCTTAGGGACAGCCGATCAGCCCCAGCATTTT
CASSLGTADQPQHF
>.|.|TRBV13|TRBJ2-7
TGTGCCAGCAGCTTAGGCCGGTACGAGCAGTACTTC
CASSLGRYEQYF
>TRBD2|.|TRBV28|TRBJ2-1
TGTGCCAGCAGTAAAGCTAGCGGGGGCAGAATCGAGCAGTTCTTC
CASSKASGGRIEQFF
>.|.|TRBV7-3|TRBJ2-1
TGTGCCAGCAGCTTAAATAGCATCAATGAGCAGTTCTTC
CASSLNSINEQFF
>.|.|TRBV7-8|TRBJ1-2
TGTGCCAGCAGCTTACAAGCTAACTATGGCTACACCTTC
CASSLQANYGYTF
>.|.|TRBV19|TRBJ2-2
TGTGCCAGTAGTATCGGACAGCCTAACACCGGGGAGCTGTTTTTT
CASSIGQPNTGELFF
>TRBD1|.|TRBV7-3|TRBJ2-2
TGTGCCAGCAGCGGACAGGGTCACACCGGGGAGCTGTTTTTT
CASSGQGHTGELFF
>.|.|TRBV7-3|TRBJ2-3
TGTGCCAGCAGCGACCAGGGCACAGATACGCAGTATTTT
CASSDQGTDTQYF
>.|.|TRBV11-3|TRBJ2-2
TGTGCCAGCAGACAAACAGGATACACCGGGGAGCTGTTTTTT
CASRQTGYTGELFF
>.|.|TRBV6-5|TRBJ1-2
TGTGCCACCGCGTCCGGGGAAGGGGGCTATGGCTACACCTTC
CATASGEGGYGYTF